This TCR beta chain was found in a study of T cells in Graves' hyperthyroidism and ophthalmopathy. RNA transcripts yielded amplified TCR beta CDR3 regions. The HTBI set primed first-round TCR CDR3 RT-PCR. TCRdb re-called the multiplex PCR reads through MiXCR, storing one row per CDR3 protein. The data show roughly 660,000 distinct CDR3 sequences, with 15% to 20% seen just once and 15% held by the top ten. V was clipped by 1 base and J by 5 bases; unmatched bases: 6. The CDR3 totals 15 residues. Germline V gives CDR1 SGHTA, CDR2 FQGTGA. The sequencing input was blood. This clonotype was obtained from a man aged 45 to 65 with Graves' hyperthyroidism. The gene calls are TRBV7-3 and TRBJ2-5; 8 bases fit TRBD1. The CDR3 DNA follows: TGTGCCAGCAGCTTAAACGCAGGGGGCTTCGAGACCCAGTACTTC. Its protein product is CASSLNAGGFETQYF.